Listed below are T cell receptor beta chains from one sample, sequenced in a study of T-cell reconstitution after alpha-beta-depleted transplantation in children. TCRdb processed the PCR reads anew with MiXCR; each CDR3 protein has one entry. The sample has 700,000 to 850,000 distinct CDR3 sequences; less than 20% are singletons. The sequences come from PBMCs, mostly from graft donor cells, collected 360 days after TCRalphabeta/CD19-depleted stem cell transplant. The receptors were gathered from a male patient between 10 and 17 years old who had a stem cell transplant for acute lymphoblastic leukemia, so the T cells may come from the graft donor. CDR3s include the opening cysteine and the closing phenylalanine or tryptophan. For some rows the clone size is stated as once, few or many, or as a class when expanded; others skip it.

CDR3aa | j_gene | abundance | v_gene | len
CASSIAVSQQFF | TRBJ2-1 | few | TRBV19 | 12
CASSQVAGGLAKNIQYF | TRBJ2-4 | NA | TRBV14 | 17
CASSLRLAKDLNTQYF | TRBJ2-3 | NA | TRBV7-3 | 16
CASSRSYATNEKLFF | TRBJ1-4 | NA | TRBV12-3/TRBV12-4 | 15
CASSLETGERSTDTQYF | TRBJ2-3 | NA | TRBV7-8 | 17
CASSQKGTSGQETQYF | TRBJ2-5 | few | TRBV3-1 | 16
CSARELAWRNEQYF | TRBJ2-7 | few | TRBV20-1 | 14
CSARGGGTYEQYF | TRBJ2-7 | many | TRBV20-1 | 13
CASSPTPLAGSYNEQFF | TRBJ2-1 | NA | TRBV7-3 | 17
CSARRPGGPNEQFF | TRBJ2-1 | few | TRBV20-1 | 14
CAWSVYLPRTGF | TRBJ1-1 | NA | TRBV30 | 12
CASTRGLAGGSYNEQFF | TRBJ2-1 | many | TRBV7-9 | 17
CASSPGTGRTGTQYF | TRBJ2-3 | NA | TRBV5-1 | 15
CASSYSPGDTEAFF | TRBJ1-1 | NA | TRBV6-2/TRBV6-3 | 14
CASSYYGPSSYEQYF | TRBJ2-7 | few | TRBV6-2/TRBV6-3 | 15
CASSPGRLAGGNEQFF | TRBJ2-1 | once | TRBV6-1 | 16
CASSPVWNEKLFF | TRBJ1-4 | few | TRBV28 | 13
CASSLGGSHQETQYF | TRBJ2-5 | NA | TRBV5-1 | 15
CASSDSLPGELFF | TRBJ2-2 | few | TRBV6-4 | 13
CATSDSGRNTGELFF | TRBJ2-2 | NA | TRBV24-1 | 15
CASRPGTSGRAVGLSNEQFF | TRBJ2-1 | NA | TRBV4-1 | 20
CASSLGPHGSYNEQFF | TRBJ2-1 | NA | TRBV7-9 | 16
CASSQESQLNIYEQYF | TRBJ2-7 | few | TRBV4-1 | 16
CADKASRPSSYNEQFF | TRBJ2-1 | few | TRBV10-3 | 16
CASQPVDTEAFF | TRBJ1-1 | many | TRBV7-6 | 12
CASSPLGLAVYNEQFF | TRBJ2-1 | many | TRBV4-1 | 16
CSVEREASYNEQFF | TRBJ2-1 | NA | TRBV29-1 | 14
CASSVAGGPYNEQFF | TRBJ2-1 | many | TRBV9 | 15
CASSGDRGLYNSPLHF | TRBJ1-6 | once | TRBV3-1 | 16
CASSLALAGGPADTQYF | TRBJ2-3 | NA | TRBV5-1 | 17
CASSQRGISEKLFF | TRBJ1-4 | few | TRBV6-1 | 14
CASRFRDRGRETQYF | TRBJ2-5 | few | TRBV6-1 | 15
CASINTGTGLHYASTDTQYF | TRBJ2-3 | few | TRBV27 | 20
CASGERPNEQFF | TRBJ2-1 | NA | TRBV10-2 | 12
CASSQDPLAGVETQYF | TRBJ2-5 | NA | TRBV4-1 | 16
CASSLTSGTDEQFF | TRBJ2-1 | NA | TRBV5-1 | 14
CASSLLQGDTQYF | TRBJ2-3 | NA | TRBV12-3/TRBV12-4 | 13
CAITGLAGEQFF | TRBJ2-1 | NA | TRBV5-1 | 12
CASSHVGAGEQYF | TRBJ2-7 | NA | TRBV7-6 | 13
CASSPGSGRNSRARGYNEQFF | TRBJ2-1 | NA | TRBV4-2 | 21
CASSLGYPQETQYF | TRBJ2-5 | NA | TRBV5-1 | 14
CASREPDRDYGYTF | TRBJ1-2 | many | TRBV6-1 | 14
CASSRSGSTNQPQHF | TRBJ1-5 | few | TRBV6-1 | 15
CSAMVVYGYTF | TRBJ1-2 | few | TRBV20-1 | 11
CASSDRAKTQYF | TRBJ2-5 | NA | TRBV2 | 12
CASSLAMRSTDTQYF | TRBJ2-3 | few | TRBV5-1 | 15